This T cell receptor (beta chain) came from a study of radiotherapy plus CTLA-4 blockade in lung cancer. On the study more broadly: Objective responses were observed in 15% to 20% of patients, and disease control was achieved by roughly 29%.

TCRdb's copy holds only in-frame clones and misses some; the assay was immunoSEQ multiplex PCR. The sample carries over 60,000 clones, around 90% recorded once. With ipilimumab providing CTLA-4 blockade, focal radiation was administered to patients who had chemo-refractory metastatic non-small-cell lung cancer. This clonotype was sampled from a human donor with non-small cell lung cancer that progressed on radiotherapy plus ipilimumab. This specimen consisted of peripheral blood, obtained from a patient treated with radiotherapy plus ipilimumab.

CDR3 loop: CASSADPDRPNTEAFF. Here the CDR3 DNA reads TGTGCCAGCAGCGCCGACCCCGACAGGCCGAACACTGAAGCTTTCTTT. The chain employs TRBV9 and TRBJ1-1; TRBD1 might be the D (6 bases). Germline-derived CDR1 and CDR2 are SGDLS and YYNGEE. V dropped 3 bases and J dropped 1 base, with 16 bases sitting between them. This CDR3 comprises 16 residues.